Listed below are T cell receptor beta chains from one sample, sequenced in a study of Ad26.COV2.S vaccination and SARS-CoV-2 variants. The data were produced by immunoSEQ multiplex PCR, yet TCRdb's version contains in-frame clones alone and is incomplete. The data hold 430,000 or so clones, with about nine tenths observed a single time. The sample consisted of peripheral blood, taken in a trial of Ad26.COV2.S vaccine versus placebo. Source of these receptors: a person aged 18 to 59 who received the Ad26.COV2.S COVID-19 vaccine or a placebo. Each CDR3 is given with its conserved first and last residue. The D gene is left open where the match is weak. Some rows have no size entry. The others give once, few or many, or a class for an expanded clone.

D	size	V	J	DNA	CDR3
TRBD1	.	TRBV6-2/TRBV6-3	TRBJ2-7	TGTGCCAGCAGCAGGACAGGGGGCAACGAGCAGTACTTC	CASSRTGGNEQYF
TRBD1	.	TRBV12-3/TRBV12-4	TRBJ1-1	TGTGCCAGCAGTCAGGGGGCTACTGAAGCTTTCTTT	CASSQGATEAFF
.	.	TRBV5-1	TRBJ2-1	TGCGCCAGCAGCTTGGCAGGTAGCTCCTACAATGAGCAGTTCTTC	CASSLAGSSYNEQFF
TRBD1	.	TRBV28	TRBJ1-5	TGTGCCAGCAGTCCCAGGGACAGGCCCTTCATGAGAAACAATCAGCCCCAGCATTTT	CASSPRDRPFMRNNQPQHF
TRBD2	.	TRBV10-3	TRBJ2-2	TGTGCCATCACCTCGGGACTAGCGGGAGCTGGCGGGGAGCTGTTTTTT	CAITSGLAGAGGELFF
.	.	TRBV11-2	TRBJ2-3	TGTGCCAGCAGCTTAGTCCCCACAGATACGCAGTATTTT	CASSLVPTDTQYF
.	once	TRBV6-2/TRBV6-3	TRBJ1-1	TGTGCCAGCAGTTACCCTCGGGGGGAAAGCGCCACTGAAGCTTTCTTT	CASSYPRGESATEAFF
TRBD1	.	TRBV29-1	TRBJ2-5	TGCAGCGTTGTTCCCAGGGGGCAGGAGACCCAGTACTTC	CSVVPRGQETQYF
.	.	TRBV7-9	TRBJ2-2	TGTGCCAGCAGCTTTGCGGGACAGTCGACCTGGAACACCGGGGAGCTGTTTTTT	CASSFAGQSTWNTGELFF
.	.	TRBV29-1	TRBJ1-1	TGCAGCGTCCACAGGGACCTGAACACTGAAGCTTTCTTT	CSVHRDLNTEAFF
TRBD2	.	TRBV6-2/TRBV6-3	TRBJ2-2	TGTGCCAGCAGCCAGATACTAGCGGGAGGGCCCACCGGGGAGCTGTTTTTT	CASSQILAGGPTGELFF
.	.	TRBV7-2	TRBJ1-1	TGTGCCAGCAGCTTAGTGGAAACGAGTGAAGCTTTCTTT	CASSLVETSEAFF
TRBD2	.	TRBV18	TRBJ2-7	TGTGCCACCCGGGGAGGGTCAGCCTACGAGCAGTACTTC	CATRGGSAYEQYF
TRBD2	.	TRBV5-6	TRBJ2-3	TGTGCCAGCAGCTCCGGGACTAGGGGCGCAGATACGCAGTATTTT	CASSSGTRGADTQYF
.	many	TRBV20-1	TRBJ2-7	TGCAGTGCTAGTAGGCGAGACCGATGGTACGAGCAGTACTTC	CSASRRDRWYEQYF
TRBD2	.	TRBV5-1	TRBJ2-5	TGCGCCAGCAGCTTGGAAGCGGGAGTTGTGGAGACCCAGTACTTC	CASSLEAGVVETQYF
.	few	TRBV7-2	TRBJ1-6	TGTGCCAGCAGCTTAGCTGCAGGGACGGGGACACCCCTCCACTTT	CASSLAAGTGTPLHF
.	.	TRBV7-8	TRBJ2-7	TGTGCCAGCAGCGACCCTGACAGCGGAGGCTACGAGCAGTACTTC	CASSDPDSGGYEQYF
.	once	TRBV18	TRBJ2-7	TGTGCCAGCTCACCGGCAGGGAAGGGCGAGCAGTACTTC	CASSPAGKGEQYF
.	.	TRBV18	TRBJ1-5	TGTGCCAGCTCAAAATCAGGGGATTATAGCAATCAGCCCCAGCATTTT	CASSKSGDYSNQPQHF
.	.	TRBV4-3	TRBJ2-1	TGCGCCAGCAGCCAAGATTATAGCAATGAGCAGTTCTTC	CASSQDYSNEQFF
TRBD1	once	TRBV9	TRBJ2-1	TGTGCCAGCAGCGTCCAATTACAGGGGTTCAATGAGCAGTTCTTC	CASSVQLQGFNEQFF
.	few	TRBV5-4	TRBJ1-5	TGTGCCAGCAGTTTCGACATTAATCAGCCCCAGCATTTT	CASSFDINQPQHF
.	.	TRBV29-1	TRBJ1-2	TGCAGCGTCCTAGGGCCTCAGCCTGAGGGCTACACCTTC	CSVLGPQPEGYTF
.	.	TRBV18	TRBJ2-3	TGTGCCAGCTCACCTGACACCTCAGATACGCAGTATTTT	CASSPDTSDTQYF
TRBD2	.	TRBV11-2	TRBJ2-2	TGTGCCAGCAGGTTGAGCGGGACGAACACCGGGGAGCTGTTTTTT	CASRLSGTNTGELFF
.	.	TRBV10-2	TRBJ1-5	TGCGCCAGCAGTCCCGGGCACGCTGGCAATCAGCCCCAGCATTTT	CASSPGHAGNQPQHF
.	.	TRBV4-3	TRBJ1-2	TGCGCCAGCAGCCACGACCCCGTTGGTTACGGCTACACCTTC	CASSHDPVGYGYTF
TRBD2	.	TRBV2	TRBJ2-3	TGTGCCAGCACCGAGGGAATATGGACTAGCGGAAAAAGCACAGATACGCAGTATTTT	CASTEGIWTSGKSTDTQYF
.	.	TRBV7-9	TRBJ1-2	TGTGCCAGCAGCTTCGATAGTAAGGAGGGCTACACCTTC	CASSFDSKEGYTF
.	.	TRBV30	TRBJ2-1	TGTGCCTGGAGTTCGAGGGTAGGGAGCAATGAGCAGTTCTTC	CAWSSRVGSNEQFF
.	.	TRBV30	TRBJ2-5	TGTGCCTGGGGTGGGCTCCAAGAGACCCAGTACTTC	CAWGGLQETQYF
TRBD2	.	TRBV28	TRBJ2-2	TGTGCCAGCAGCCGGACGGGACTAGGTGCCGGGGAGCTGTTTTTT	CASSRTGLGAGELFF
.	.	TRBV7-8	TRBJ1-2	TGTGCCAGCAGCTCCTATAATCGGGTAGGAAGTCGTGGCTACACCTTC	CASSSYNRVGSRGYTF
.	.	TRBV4-1	TRBJ1-6	TGCGCCAGCAGCCAAGCGGTAAATTCACCCCTCCACTTT	CASSQAVNSPLHF
TRBD1	.	TRBV7-8	TRBJ2-7	TGTGCCAGCAGCGCCGGCCGGGACAGGGAGCACGAGCAGTACTTC	CASSAGRDREHEQYF
.	once	TRBV28	TRBJ1-6	TGTGCCAGCAGTTTATCAAACGGTTACAATTCACCCCTCCACTTT	CASSLSNGYNSPLHF
.	.	TRBV7-8	TRBJ2-2	TGTGCCAGCAGCTTAGGCAGTTCTTCGACCGGGGAGCTGTTTTTT	CASSLGSSSTGELFF
TRBD1	.	TRBV3-1/TRBV3-2	TRBJ1-1	TGTGCCAGCAGCCAAAGACAGGGGATCGCTGAAGCTTTCTTT	CASSQRQGIAEAFF
.	.	TRBV10-1	TRBJ2-1	TGCGCCAGCAGTGATAGCGACTACTACAATGAGCAGTTCTTC	CASSDSDYYNEQFF
TRBD2	.	TRBV7-2	TRBJ2-1	TGTGCCAGCAGTCAGACGGTTGCTAGCGGGATTCGTTCCTACAATGAGCAGTTCTTC	CASSQTVASGIRSYNEQFF
.	.	TRBV4-2	TRBJ1-6	TGTGCCAGCACCCAGGACGGTCGATTCTCTGCGCCACCCCTCCACTTT	CASTQDGRFSAPPLHF
TRBD2	.	TRBV13	TRBJ2-1	TGTGCCAGCAGCAACGGGACTAGCGGGAGGGCCTACAATGAGCAGTTCTTC	CASSNGTSGRAYNEQFF
TRBD2	.	TRBV7-6	TRBJ2-7	TGTGCCAGCAGCCTTTGGACTAGCGGGACGTCATACGAGCAGTACTTC	CASSLWTSGTSYEQYF
.	.	TRBV18	TRBJ1-1	TGTGCCAGCTCACCAATACAGGGTATGAACACTGAAGCTTTCTTT	CASSPIQGMNTEAFF